These T cell receptor beta chains were read from a single sample in a study of T cells in Graves' hyperthyroidism and ophthalmopathy. TCRdb re-called the multiplex PCR reads with MiXCR, one entry per CDR3 protein. The sample holds 550,000 to 700,000 distinct CDR3 sequences, roughly 50% seen once. Input material: peripheral blood or thyroid tissue (not recorded which). The origin of the receptors is an adult woman with Graves' disease, either hyperthyroidism or ophthalmopathy (not recorded which). The CDR3 runs from the conserved cysteine through the conserved F or W. A D gene is named only where the DNA matches it firmly. A clone size is listed for some rows: how often the clone was seen (once, few, many), or a class if it is expanded.

j_call d_call clone_size v_call cdr3_aa cdr3_nt
TRBJ1-1 TRBD1 many TRBV12-3/TRBV12-4 CASSLPFGTANTEAFF TGTGCCAGCAGTTTACCGTTCGGGACAGCAAACACTGAAGCTTTCTTT
TRBJ2-5 NA many TRBV11-2 CASSLASIGLSETQYF TGTGCCAGCAGCTTAGCGTCTATAGGCTTATCGGAGACCCAGTACTTC
TRBJ2-7 NA many TRBV20-1 CSARDRRLGGIREQYF TGCAGTGCTAGAGATCGTCGGCTGGGGGGTATCCGGGAGCAGTACTTC
TRBJ1-4 NA NA TRBV5-1 CASRGRRDPRLREKLFF TGCGCCAGCAGGGGGAGGCGGGACCCGCGGCTGAGAGAAAAACTGTTTTTT
TRBJ2-7 TRBD2 many TRBV7-2 CASAGGTSFSYEQYF TGTGCCAGCGCTGGGGGGACTAGCTTCTCCTACGAGCAGTACTTC
TRBJ2-3 NA NA TRBV7-6 CASSSLGPRGTDTQYF TGTGCCAGCAGCTCATTAGGGCCGAGGGGCACAGATACGCAGTATTTT
TRBJ2-7 NA many TRBV2 CATEATGSYEQYF TGTGCCACCGAGGCCACGGGGTCCTACGAGCAGTACTTC
TRBJ2-7 NA NA TRBV6-5 CASSSQSYEQYF TGTGCCAGCAGCAGTCAATCCTACGAGCAGTACTTC
TRBJ1-5 NA few TRBV30 CAWNPGYSNQPQHF TGTGCCTGGAACCCAGGGTATAGCAATCAGCCCCAGCATTTT
TRBJ1-6 NA many TRBV2 CASSQLGKSPLHF TGTGCCAGCAGTCAATTAGGGAAGTCACCCCTCCACTTT
TRBJ2-7 TRBD2 NA TRBV28 CTSRPGLAGSYEQYF TGTACCAGCAGACCTGGACTAGCGGGATCCTACGAGCAGTACTTC
TRBJ2-5 NA NA TRBV29-1 CSVEVGYETQYF TGCAGCGTTGAAGTGGGGTATGAGACCCAGTACTTC
TRBJ1-4 NA NA TRBV7-2 CASSLAWGHYEKLFF TGTGCCAGCAGCTTAGCTTGGGGCCATTATGAAAAACTGTTTTTT
TRBJ1-1 NA once TRBV6-5 CASSYEGRTEAFF TGTGCCAGCAGTTACGAGGGACGGACTGAAGCTTTCTTT
TRBJ2-7 TRBD2 NA TRBV7-2 CASSSGVAGPLQYF TGTGCCAGCAGCTCGGGGGTAGCGGGACCCCTGCAGTACTTC
TRBJ2-3 NA many TRBV9 CASSADTDTQYF TGTGCCAGCAGCGCCGACACAGATACGCAGTATTTT
TRBJ1-5 NA many TRBV24-1 CATSDSEGGGNQPQHF TGTGCCACCAGTGATAGCGAGGGGGGTGGCAATCAGCCCCAGCATTTT
TRBJ2-7 NA many TRBV29-1 CSVGGTLLYEQYF TGCAGCGTTGGGGGAACACTTCTCTACGAGCAGTACTTC